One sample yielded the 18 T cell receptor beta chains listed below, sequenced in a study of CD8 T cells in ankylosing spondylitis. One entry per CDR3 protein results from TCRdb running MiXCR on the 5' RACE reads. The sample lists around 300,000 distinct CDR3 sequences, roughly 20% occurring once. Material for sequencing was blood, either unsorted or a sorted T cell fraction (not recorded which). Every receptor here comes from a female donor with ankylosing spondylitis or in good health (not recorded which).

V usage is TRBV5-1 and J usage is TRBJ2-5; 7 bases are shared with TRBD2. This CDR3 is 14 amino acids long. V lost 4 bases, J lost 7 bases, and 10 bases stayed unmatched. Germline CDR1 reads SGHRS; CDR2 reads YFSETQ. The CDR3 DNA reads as TGCGCCAGCAGCACCCAGCGGGGTCGGGGGACCCAGTACTTC. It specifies CASSTQRGRGTQYF.

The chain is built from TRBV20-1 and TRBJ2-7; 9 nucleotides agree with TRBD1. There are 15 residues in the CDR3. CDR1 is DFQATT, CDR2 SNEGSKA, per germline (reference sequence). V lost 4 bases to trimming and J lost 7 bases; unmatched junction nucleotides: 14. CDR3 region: CSAIPAQGAAREQYF. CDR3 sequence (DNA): TGCAGTGCTATCCCAGCACAGGGGGCAGCAAGGGAGCAGTACTTC.

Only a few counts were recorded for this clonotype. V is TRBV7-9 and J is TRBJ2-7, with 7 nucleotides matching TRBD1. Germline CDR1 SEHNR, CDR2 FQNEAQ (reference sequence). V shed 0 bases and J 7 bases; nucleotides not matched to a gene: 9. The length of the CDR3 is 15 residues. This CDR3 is CASSLAPGQVGEQYF. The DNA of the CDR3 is TGTGCCAGCAGCTTAGCGCCCGGACAGGTGGGGGAGCAGTACTTC.

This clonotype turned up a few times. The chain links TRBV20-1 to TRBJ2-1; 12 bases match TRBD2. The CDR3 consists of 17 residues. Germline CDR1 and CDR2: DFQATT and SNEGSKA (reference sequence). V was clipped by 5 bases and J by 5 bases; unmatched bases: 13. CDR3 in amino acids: CSAATSGSTSRHNEQFF. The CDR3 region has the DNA TGCAGTGCTGCGACTAGCGGGAGCACAAGTCGGCACAATGAGCAGTTCTTC.

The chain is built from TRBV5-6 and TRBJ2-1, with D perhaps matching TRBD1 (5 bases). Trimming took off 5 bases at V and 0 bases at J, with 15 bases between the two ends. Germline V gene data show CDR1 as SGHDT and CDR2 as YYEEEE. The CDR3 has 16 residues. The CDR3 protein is CASSLGRRVSYNEQFF. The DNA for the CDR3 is TGTGCCAGCAGTCTTGGACGCAGGGTCTCCTACAATGAGCAGTTCTTC. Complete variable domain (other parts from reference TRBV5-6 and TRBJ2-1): DAGVTQSPTHLIKTRGQQVTLRCSPKSGHDTVSWYQQALGQGPQFIFQYYEEEERQRGNFPDRFSGHQFPNYSSELNVNALLLGDSALYLCASSLGRRVSYNEQFFGPGTRLTVL.

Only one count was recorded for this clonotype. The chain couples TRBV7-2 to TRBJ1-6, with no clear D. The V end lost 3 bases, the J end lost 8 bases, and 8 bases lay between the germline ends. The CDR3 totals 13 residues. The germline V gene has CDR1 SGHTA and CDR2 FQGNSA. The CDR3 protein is CASSFRLDSPLHF. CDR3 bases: TGTGCCAGCAGCTTCAGACTTGATTCACCCCTCCACTTT.

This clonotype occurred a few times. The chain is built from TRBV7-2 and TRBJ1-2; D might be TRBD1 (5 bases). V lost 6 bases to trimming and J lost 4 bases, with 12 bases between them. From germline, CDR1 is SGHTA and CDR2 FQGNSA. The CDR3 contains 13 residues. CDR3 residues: CASSPGRIYGYTF. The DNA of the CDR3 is TGTGCCAGCAGTCCGGGACGGATCTATGGCTACACCTTC.

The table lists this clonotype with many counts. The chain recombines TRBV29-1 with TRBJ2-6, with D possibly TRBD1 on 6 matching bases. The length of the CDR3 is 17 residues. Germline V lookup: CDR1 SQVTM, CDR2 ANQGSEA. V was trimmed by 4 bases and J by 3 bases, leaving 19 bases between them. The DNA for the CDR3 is TGCAGCGTTGGGCACAGGGCCCAATCGGGTGGGGCCAACGTCCTGACTTTC. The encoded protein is CSVGHRAQSGGANVLTF. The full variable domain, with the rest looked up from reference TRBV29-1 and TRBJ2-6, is SAVISQKPSRDICQRGTSLTIQCQVDSQVTMMFWYRQQPGQSLTLIATANQGSEATYESGFVIDKFPISRPNLTFSTLTVSNMSPEDSSIYLCSVGHRAQSGGANVLTFGAGSRLTVL.

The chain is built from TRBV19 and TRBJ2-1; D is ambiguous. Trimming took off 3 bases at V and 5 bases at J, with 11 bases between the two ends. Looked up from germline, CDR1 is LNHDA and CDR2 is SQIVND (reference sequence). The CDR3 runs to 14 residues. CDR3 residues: CASSIGPPNNEQFF. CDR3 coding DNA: TGTGCCAGTAGTATTGGTCCCCCTAACAATGAGCAGTTCTTC.

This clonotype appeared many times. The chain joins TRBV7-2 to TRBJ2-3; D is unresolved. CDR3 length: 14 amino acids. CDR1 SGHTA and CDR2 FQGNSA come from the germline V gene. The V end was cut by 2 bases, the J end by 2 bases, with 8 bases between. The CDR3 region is CASSLRGDTDTQYF. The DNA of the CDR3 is TGTGCCAGCAGCTTACGAGGAGACACAGATACGCAGTATTTT.

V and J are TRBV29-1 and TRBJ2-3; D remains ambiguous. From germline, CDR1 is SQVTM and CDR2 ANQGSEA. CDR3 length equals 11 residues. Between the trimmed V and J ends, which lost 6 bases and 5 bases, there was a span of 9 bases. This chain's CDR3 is CSVPVGDTQYF. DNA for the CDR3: TGCAGCGTACCGGTGGGAGATACGCAGTATTTT.

CDR3 in amino acids: CATSDPGSNQPQHF. As DNA, the CDR3 is TGTGCCACCAGTGACCCAGGGAGCAATCAGCCCCAGCATTTT. The chain links TRBV24-1 to TRBJ1-5; a weak D match, TRBD1 (5 bases). The CDR3 has 14 amino acids. V was cut by 4 bases and J by 1 base, with 7 bases left in between. Germline values: CDR1 KGHDR, CDR2 SFDVKD.

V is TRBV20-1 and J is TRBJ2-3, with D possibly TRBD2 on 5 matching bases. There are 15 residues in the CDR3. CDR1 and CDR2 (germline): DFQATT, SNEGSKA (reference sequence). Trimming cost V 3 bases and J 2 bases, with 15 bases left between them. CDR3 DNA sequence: TGCAGTGCTAGGGCCCAGGCGGGCCCCACAGATACGCAGTATTTT. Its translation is CSARAQAGPTDTQYF.

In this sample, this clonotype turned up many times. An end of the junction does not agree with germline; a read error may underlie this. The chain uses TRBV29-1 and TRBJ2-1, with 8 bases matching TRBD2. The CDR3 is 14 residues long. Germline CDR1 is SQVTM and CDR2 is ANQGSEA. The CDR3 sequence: CSAERRGVRNEQFF. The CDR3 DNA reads TGCAGCGCTGAACGGCGGGGGGTTAGGAATGAGCAGTTCTTC.

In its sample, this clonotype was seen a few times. As DNA, the CDR3 is TGTGCCAGCAGCGTAGGACCCTCCGACCAAGAGACCCAGTACTTC. It translates to CASSVGPSDQETQYF. The rearrangement links TRBV9 to TRBJ2-5, with D unclear. The CDR3 covers 15 residues. Trimming removed 0 bases from V and 0 bases from J, with 9 bases in between. Looked up from germline, CDR1 is SGDLS and CDR2 is YYNGEE.

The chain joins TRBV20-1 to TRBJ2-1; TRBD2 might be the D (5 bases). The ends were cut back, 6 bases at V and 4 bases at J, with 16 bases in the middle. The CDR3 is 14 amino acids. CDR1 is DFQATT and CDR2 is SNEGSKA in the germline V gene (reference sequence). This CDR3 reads CSAIGPGIYNEQFF. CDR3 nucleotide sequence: TGCAGTGCCATAGGACCGGGAATTTACAATGAGCAGTTCTTC.

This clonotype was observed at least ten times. CDR3 bases: TGTGCCAGCAGTTTGGGTAGCGGAGCCTACAATGAGCAGTTCTTC. Translating it yields CASSLGSGAYNEQFF. This chain uses TRBV12-3 or TRBV12-4 with TRBJ2-1, with D maybe TRBD2 (6 bases). The CDR3 is 15 residues long. Deletions cut 3 bases from V and 2 bases from J, with 11 bases between.

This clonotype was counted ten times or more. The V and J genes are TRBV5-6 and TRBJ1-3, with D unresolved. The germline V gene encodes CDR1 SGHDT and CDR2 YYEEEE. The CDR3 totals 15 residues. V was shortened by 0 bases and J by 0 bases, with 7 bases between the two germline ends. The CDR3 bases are TGTGCCAGCAGCTTGGAAGGAATCTCTGGAAACACCATATATTTT. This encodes CASSLEGISGNTIYF.